This record covers a single TCR beta chain. These data belong to a study of shared clonotypes between healthy human individuals. Sequencing used immunoSEQ multiplex PCR; TCRdb keeps in-frame clones, though not all of them. The sample consists of a few million clones, about 94% of them appearing once. Germline CDR1 is ENHRY and CDR2 is SYGVKD. The V gene lost 0 bases and the J gene lost 0 bases, with 14 bases spanning the gap. The CDR3 has 18 residues. The chain combines TRBV10-3 with TRBJ2-2; D assignment may be TRBD1 or TRBD2 (6 bases each). The specimen was naive CD4+ T cells sorted from blood. Described subset: CD45RA+ positively selected. This sequence was found in a man aged 18 to 29 in good health. This chain's CDR3 is CAISESRGTGTNTGELFF. Written as DNA, the CDR3 is TGTGCCATCAGTGAGTCGCGGGGCACAGGGACGAACACCGGGGAGCTGTTTTTT.